This T cell receptor (beta chain) was identified in a study of T cells after yellow fever vaccination (dated by TCRdb to the late 2010s). Concerning the study at large: The SMART-Seq v4 Ultra Low Input RNA kit was used to prepare libraries from fractions with low cell numbers. To follow T-cell clones before and after both primary and booster YFV17D yellow fever vaccination, bulk TCR alpha and beta repertoires underwent longitudinal sequencing. Two healthy male donors made up the cohort, one aged 18 to 30 years and the other aged 30 to 40 years. Blood was drawn at multiple timepoints before and after primary and secondary immunization, with bulk PBMC replicates and cell subsets isolated.

This clonotype was counted between two and nine times. It has no known antigen specificity. Base quality data are lacking; no much larger clone is found one base away. Points the paper makes about the study in general: Because abundant contaminating clonotypes from the bulk population could be contained in FACS-sorted repertoires, computational filtering was required. A small share of clonotypes was detected in both CD4 and CD8 compartments, with the overlap likely arising from convergent recombination. The secondary T-cell response was weaker than the primary response but faster, peaking on day 5 instead of day 15. Only a couple of donors were included in the study, so the extent to which the findings can be generalized is limited. After the booster, most clones that had expanded after primary vaccination were detected again (around 96% of CD4 and around nine tenths of CD8), suggesting broad maintenance of memory.

V is pared back by 3 bases and J by 0 bases, with 18 bases lying between the germline termini. Reading from cysteine to phenylalanine, the CDR3 counts 18 amino acids. This entry keeps only the CDR3 DNA: 54 bases, framed from base 1. CDR1 and CDR2, looked up from the germline V gene, are MGHDK and SYGVNS. Interpreted using the paper, the treatment or condition label stands for: live attenuated yellow fever vaccine strain. PBMCs were isolated from peripheral blood using a standard Ficoll-Paque protocol. Dynabeads CD4 and CD8 positive selection kits were used to isolate the CD4 and CD8 T-cell fractions. TriZol was used to extract RNA from bulk PBMCs, CD4 and CD8 fractions, and dextramer-positive and dextramer-negative fractions. TCRdb shows the sequencer as Illumina NovaSeq 6000. TCR cDNA was synthesized by 5'RACE template switching, which introduced a universal primer site and unique molecular identifiers. Priming of cDNA synthesis was performed from both the TCR alpha and TCR beta constant segments. Library amplification used two PCR steps, and the second PCR step added sample barcodes and sequencing adapters. Sequencing of libraries was done on Illumina HiSeq 2500 (2x100 bp) or NovaSeq (2x150 bp). The original pipeline was this. MIGEC handled demultiplexing of reads and collapsing into UMI consensus sequences, while MiXCR performed V(D)J alignment. Vaccine-responding clonotypes were defined with edgeR using replicate PBMC samples, requiring FDR below 0.01 and a log2 fold change above 5 up to day 15. Bulk clonotypes were assigned CD4 or CD8 identity according to which sequenced CD4 or CD8 repertoire held them at higher abundance. Clones were called with MiXCR by TCRdb after fastp trimmed the public reads at Q25, and only in-frame beta chains were retained. Duplicate CDR3 protein sequences are folded into a single record with the most common DNA and genes. In this record, the V and J calls reflect TCRdb's handling and not the investigators' own analysis. The sample includes hundreds of thousands of distinct CDR3 sequences, with 7.5% to 9.5% observed a single time. Around 3.5% of the sample is in the top ten clones.

The chain couples TRBV25-1 to TRBJ2-1; the D gene is possibly TRBD2, with 6 bases matching. The receptor was derived from a man between 18 and 29 years old who received the YFV17D yellow fever vaccine. The material sequenced was CD4+ T cells sorted from PBMCs, taken 5 days after the yellow fever booster vaccination. The CDR3 region: CASSDPAGTWSSYNEQFF. The sequenced DNA is TGTGCCAGCAGTGATCCAGCCGGGACTTGGAGCTCCTACAATGAGCAGTTCTTC.